A selection of T cell receptor beta chains follows, all from one sample in a study of T-cell reconstitution after alpha-beta-depleted transplantation in children. TCRdb independently ran MiXCR on the PCR reads; one entry per CDR3 protein. Among some 600,000 distinct CDR3 sequences listed, roughly 15% were seen once. The sample was PBMCs from the stem cell graft donor, taken from the stem cell graft. The receptors originated from a human donor who donated a stem cell graft to a child with acute myeloid leukemia. Each CDR3 is given with its conserved first and last residue. D genes are given only for firm matches. Some rows have no size entry. The others give once, few or many, or a class for an expanded clone.

TRBV7-2,few,-,TRBJ2-5,CASSLVRAEQETQYF,TGTGCCAGCAGCTTAGTGCGAGCGGAACAAGAGACCCAGTACTTC
TRBV12-3/TRBV12-4,few,-,TRBJ1-1,CASSFEVGMNTEAFF,TGTGCCAGCAGTTTTGAGGTGGGGATGAACACTGAAGCTTTCTTT
TRBV5-6,many,-,TRBJ2-5,CASSFTGSHSQETQYF,TGTGCCAGCAGCTTCACAGGGAGTCACTCCCAAGAGACCCAGTACTTC
TRBV6-5,few,-,TRBJ1-2,CASRLAADYGYTF,TGTGCCAGCAGGTTAGCGGCAGACTATGGCTACACCTTC
TRBV20-1,many,-,TRBJ2-1,CSASHRRNNEQFF,TGCAGTGCTAGCCACCGACGGAACAATGAGCAGTTCTTC
TRBV18,-,TRBD1,TRBJ2-3,CASFTGGSDTQYF,TGTGCCAGCTTTACAGGGGGCTCAGATACGCAGTATTTT
TRBV11-3,-,-,TRBJ2-6,CASSLDLASGANVLNF,TGTGCCAGCAGCTTAGATTTAGCCTCTGGGGCCAACGTCCTGAATTTC
TRBV12-3/TRBV12-4,-,TRBD1,TRBJ1-1,CASRGTGQGSPEAFF,TGTGCCAGCAGGGGGACGGGACAGGGGAGCCCTGAAGCTTTCTTT
TRBV7-2,many,-,TRBJ1-2,CASSLDQVNYGYTF,TGTGCCAGCAGCTTAGATCAGGTTAACTATGGCTACACCTTC
TRBV20-1,many,-,TRBJ1-1,CSARDWGQNTEAFF,TGCAGTGCTAGAGATTGGGGGCAGAACACTGAAGCTTTCTTT
TRBV6-5,few,-,TRBJ2-7,CASSTGSVSLYEQYF,TGTGCCAGCAGTACGGGATCGGTCAGCCTCTACGAGCAGTACTTC
TRBV11-2,many,TRBD2,TRBJ2-5,CASSTAGVATQYF,TGTGCCAGCAGTACAGCGGGGGTAGCGACCCAGTACTTC
TRBV29-1,many,TRBD1,TRBJ1-4,CSVGTGGDEKLFF,TGCAGCGTGGGGACAGGAGGGGATGAAAAACTGTTTTTT
TRBV28,once,-,TRBJ2-1,CASTIGGAGGEQFF,TGTGCCAGCACCATTGGGGGCGCCGGCGGGGAGCAGTTCTTC
TRBV24-1,-,-,TRBJ1-6,CATLPWNSPLHF,TGTGCCACCTTGCCTTGGAATTCACCCCTCCACTTT
TRBV20-1,many,-,TRBJ2-6,CSARAVPGTSILSGANVLTF,TGCAGTGCTAGAGCGGTACCCGGTACTTCGATTTTATCTGGGGCCAACGTCCTGACTTTC
TRBV11-1,-,-,TRBJ2-3,CASSSLPKHRVRHDTQYF,TGTGCCAGCAGCTCCCTGCCTAAGCATCGTGTGCGACACGATACGCAGTATTTT
TRBV12-3/TRBV12-4,few,-,TRBJ1-4,CASRSQGKLFF,TGTGCCAGCAGGTCCCAGGGAAAACTGTTTTTT
TRBV4-2,-,TRBD2,TRBJ2-3,CASSPWRGGLVADTQYF,TGTGCCAGCAGCCCTTGGCGGGGGGGCCTTGTCGCAGATACGCAGTATTTT
TRBV6-5,many,-,TRBJ2-5,CASSYSWQGETQYF,TGTGCCAGCAGTTACTCGTGGCAGGGAGAGACCCAGTACTTC
TRBV5-6,many,TRBD1,TRBJ2-1,CASSWTGNEQFF,TGTGCCAGCAGCTGGACAGGGAATGAGCAGTTCTTC
TRBV10-3,-,-,TRBJ1-1,CAIRGGTEAFF,TGTGCCATTAGGGGTGGCACTGAAGCTTTCTTT
TRBV18,once,TRBD2,TRBJ2-1,CASSPGEGISYNEQFF,TGTGCCAGCTCACCCGGGGAGGGGATATCCTACAATGAGCAGTTCTTC
TRBV7-7,-,TRBD2,TRBJ2-1,CASSLGLAGEEQFF,TGTGCCAGCAGCTTAGGCCTAGCGGGGGAAGAGCAGTTCTTC
TRBV7-2,-,-,TRBJ2-1,CASSFLRRVYNEQFF,TGTGCCAGCAGCTTCCTTAGGAGGGTCTACAATGAGCAGTTCTTC
TRBV20-1,-,-,TRBJ1-3,CSARDLASGNTIYF,TGCAGTGCTAGAGATCTGGCGAGTGGAAACACCATATATTTT
TRBV5-4,-,TRBD2,TRBJ2-5,CASSLLAYQETQYF,TGTGCCAGCAGCTTACTAGCGTACCAAGAGACCCAGTACTTC
TRBV28,-,TRBD1,TRBJ1-2,CASSLLGQGDYGYTF,TGTGCCAGCAGTTTATTAGGACAGGGCGATTATGGCTACACCTTC
TRBV6-2/TRBV6-3,many,-,TRBJ2-3,CASSTGATDTQYF,TGTGCCAGCAGTACCGGGGCTACAGATACGCAGTATTTT
TRBV6-1,-,TRBD2,TRBJ2-1,CASTNQRGGGNEQFF,TGTGCCAGCACCAACCAGCGGGGGGGTGGGAATGAGCAGTTCTTC
TRBV11-2,-,TRBD1,TRBJ1-1,CASTRQGGGTEAFF,TGTGCCAGCACCCGACAGGGCGGGGGGACTGAAGCTTTCTTT
TRBV20-1,many,-,TRBJ2-3,CSARDTRGASLISDTQYF,TGCAGTGCTAGAGATACGAGGGGAGCTTCCCTTATATCAGATACGCAGTATTTT
TRBV2,-,-,TRBJ2-2,CASSEGWGYTGELFF,TGTGCCAGCAGTGAAGGGTGGGGATACACCGGGGAGCTGTTTTTT